Sequencing of this TCR beta chain was carried out in a study of blood T cell repertoires in COVID-19. This clone has only one observation. The table came from immunoSEQ multiplex PCR; TCRdb's copy has only in-frame clones and leaves some out. This sample has about 310,000 clones; nearly 90% occur once, and the top ten carry around 0.96%. The clonotype comes from a woman aged 40-49 years with COVID-19, enrolled during active disease. The sample taken for sequencing was peripheral blood.

The CDR3 DNA reads as TGCGCCAGCAGCTGGACTGGTAATACGCAGTATTTT. Translated: CASSWTGNTQYF. The V gene is TRBV5-1, the J gene TRBJ2-3; tentative D call: TRBD2 (5 bases). Deletions cut 3 bases from V and 7 bases from J, with 9 bases between. The CDR3 is 12 amino acids. Germline loops: CDR1 SGHRS, CDR2 YFSETQ.